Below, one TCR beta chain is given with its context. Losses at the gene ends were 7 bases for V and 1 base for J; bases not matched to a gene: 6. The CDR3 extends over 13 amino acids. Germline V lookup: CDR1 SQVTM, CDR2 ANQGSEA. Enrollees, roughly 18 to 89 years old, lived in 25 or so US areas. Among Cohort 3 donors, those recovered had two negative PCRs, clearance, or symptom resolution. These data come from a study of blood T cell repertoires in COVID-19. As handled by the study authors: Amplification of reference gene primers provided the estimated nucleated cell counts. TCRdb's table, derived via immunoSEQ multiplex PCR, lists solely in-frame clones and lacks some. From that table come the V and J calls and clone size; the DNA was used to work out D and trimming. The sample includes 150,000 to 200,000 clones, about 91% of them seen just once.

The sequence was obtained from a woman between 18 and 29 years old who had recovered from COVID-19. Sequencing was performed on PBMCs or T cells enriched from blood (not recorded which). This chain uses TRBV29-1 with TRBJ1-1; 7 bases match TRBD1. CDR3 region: CSALRGSNTEAFF. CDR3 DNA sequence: TGCAGCGCCCTCAGGGGGTCGAACACTGAAGCTTTCTTT.